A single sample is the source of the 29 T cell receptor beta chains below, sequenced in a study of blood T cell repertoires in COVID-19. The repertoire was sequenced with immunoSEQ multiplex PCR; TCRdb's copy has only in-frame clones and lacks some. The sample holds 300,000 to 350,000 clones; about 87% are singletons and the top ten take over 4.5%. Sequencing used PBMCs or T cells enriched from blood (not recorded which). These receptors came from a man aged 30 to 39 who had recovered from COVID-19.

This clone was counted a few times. The DNA of the CDR3 is TGCGCCAGCAGCCAAGCAACAGGGACAACTAATGAAAAACTGTTTTTT. It specifies CASSQATGTTNEKLFF. This chain joins TRBV4-1 and TRBJ1-4, with D possibly being TRBD1 (6 bases). The germline CDR1 and CDR2 sequences are MGHRA and YSYEKL. The ends were cut back, 1 base at V and 0 bases at J, with 9 bases in the middle. The CDR3 consists of 16 residues.

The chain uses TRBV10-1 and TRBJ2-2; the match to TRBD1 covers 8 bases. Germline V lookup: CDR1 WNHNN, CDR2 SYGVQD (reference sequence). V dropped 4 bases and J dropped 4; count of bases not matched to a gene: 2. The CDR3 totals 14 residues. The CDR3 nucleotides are TGCGCCAGCAGTGGGACAGGGACCACCGGGGAGCTGTTTTTT. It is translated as CASSGTGTTGELFF.

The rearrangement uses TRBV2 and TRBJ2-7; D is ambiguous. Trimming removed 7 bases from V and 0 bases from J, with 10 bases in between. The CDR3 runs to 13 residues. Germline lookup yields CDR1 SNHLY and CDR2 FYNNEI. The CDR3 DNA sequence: TGTGCCAGCACCCTCAGGCCCTCCTACGAGCAGTACTTC. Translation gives CASTLRPSYEQYF.

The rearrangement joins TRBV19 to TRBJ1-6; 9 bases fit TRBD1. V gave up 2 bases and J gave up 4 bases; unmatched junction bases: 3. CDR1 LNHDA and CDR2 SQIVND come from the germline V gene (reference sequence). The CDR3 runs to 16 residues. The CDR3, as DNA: TGTGCCAGTAGTATACTCGGACAGGGGTATAATTCACCCCTCCACTTT. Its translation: CASSILGQGYNSPLHF.

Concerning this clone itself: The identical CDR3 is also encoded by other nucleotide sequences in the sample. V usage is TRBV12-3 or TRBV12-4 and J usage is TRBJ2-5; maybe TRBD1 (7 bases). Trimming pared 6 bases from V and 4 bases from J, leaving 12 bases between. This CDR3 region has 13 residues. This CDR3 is CASRLQGGETQYF. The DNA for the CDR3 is TGTGCCAGCAGGCTTCAGGGGGGAGAGACCCAGTACTTC.

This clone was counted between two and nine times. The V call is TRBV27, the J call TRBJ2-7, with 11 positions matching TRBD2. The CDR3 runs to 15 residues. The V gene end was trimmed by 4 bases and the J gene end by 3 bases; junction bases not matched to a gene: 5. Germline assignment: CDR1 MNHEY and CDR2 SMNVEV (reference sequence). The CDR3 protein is CASSYLAGGIYEQYF. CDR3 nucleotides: TGTGCCAGCAGTTATTTAGCGGGGGGGATCTACGAGCAGTACTTC.

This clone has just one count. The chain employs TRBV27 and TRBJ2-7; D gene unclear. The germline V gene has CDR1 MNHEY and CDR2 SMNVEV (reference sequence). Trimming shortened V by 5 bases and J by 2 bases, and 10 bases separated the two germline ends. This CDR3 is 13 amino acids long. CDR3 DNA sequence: TGTGCCAGCAGTCCCAGGTTGACCTACGAGCAGTACTTC. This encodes CASSPRLTYEQYF.

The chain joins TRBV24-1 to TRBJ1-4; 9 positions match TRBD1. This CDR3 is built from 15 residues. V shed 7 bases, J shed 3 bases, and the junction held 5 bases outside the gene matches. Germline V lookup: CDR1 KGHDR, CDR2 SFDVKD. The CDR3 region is CATRRDRAANEKLFF. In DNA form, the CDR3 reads TGTGCCACCAGGAGGGACAGGGCAGCTAATGAAAAACTGTTTTTT.

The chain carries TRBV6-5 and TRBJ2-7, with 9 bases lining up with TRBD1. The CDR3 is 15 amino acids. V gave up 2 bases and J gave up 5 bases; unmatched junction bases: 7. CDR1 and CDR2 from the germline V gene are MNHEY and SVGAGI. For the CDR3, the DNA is TGTGCCAGCAGTTACACCCTTGGACAGGGGAACGAGCAGTACTTC. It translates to CASSYTLGQGNEQYF.

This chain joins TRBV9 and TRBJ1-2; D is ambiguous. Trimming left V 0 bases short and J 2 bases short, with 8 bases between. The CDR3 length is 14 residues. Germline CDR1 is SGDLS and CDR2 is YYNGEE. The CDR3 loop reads CASSVASANYGYTF. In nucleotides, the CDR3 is TGTGCCAGCAGCGTAGCCTCAGCGAACTATGGCTACACCTTC.

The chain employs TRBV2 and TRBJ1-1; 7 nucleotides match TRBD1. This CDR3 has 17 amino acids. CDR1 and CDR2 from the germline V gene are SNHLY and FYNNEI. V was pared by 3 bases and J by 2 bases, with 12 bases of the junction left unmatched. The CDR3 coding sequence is TGTGCCAGCAGTGACGGGGTCTTAAGAGGGGGCAACACTGAAGCTTTCTTT. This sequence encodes CASSDGVLRGGNTEAFF. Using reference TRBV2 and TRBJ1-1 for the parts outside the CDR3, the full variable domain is EPEVTQTPSHQVTQMGQEVILRCVPISNHLYFYWYRQILGQKVEFLVSFYNNEISEKSEIFDDQFSVERPDGSNFTLKIRSTKLEDSAMYFCASSDGVLRGGNTEAFFGQGTRLTVV.

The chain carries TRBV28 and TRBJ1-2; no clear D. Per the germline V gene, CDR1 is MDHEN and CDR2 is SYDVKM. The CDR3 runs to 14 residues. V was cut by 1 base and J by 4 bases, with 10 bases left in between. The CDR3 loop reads CASSLYDSRYGYTF. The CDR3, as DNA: TGTGCCAGCAGTTTATACGACTCTCGCTATGGCTACACCTTC.

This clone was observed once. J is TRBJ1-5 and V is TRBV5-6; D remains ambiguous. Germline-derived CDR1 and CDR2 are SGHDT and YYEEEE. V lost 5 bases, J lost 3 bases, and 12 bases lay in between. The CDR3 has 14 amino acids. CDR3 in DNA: TGTGCCAGCAGACCGCGGCGGGACAATCAGCCCCAGCATTTT. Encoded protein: CASRPRRDNQPQHF. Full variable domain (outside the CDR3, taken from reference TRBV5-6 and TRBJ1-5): DAGVTQSPTHLIKTRGQQVTLRCSPKSGHDTVSWYQQALGQGPQFIFQYYEEEERQRGNFPDRFSGHQFPNYSSELNVNALLLGDSALYLCASRPRRDNQPQHFGDGTRLSIL.

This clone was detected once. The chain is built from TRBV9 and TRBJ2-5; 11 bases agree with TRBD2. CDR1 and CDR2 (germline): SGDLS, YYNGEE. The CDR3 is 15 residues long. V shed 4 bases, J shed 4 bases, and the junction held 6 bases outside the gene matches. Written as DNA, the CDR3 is TGTGCCAGCAGCTTGGGACTAGCGGTAGGAGAGACCCAGTACTTC. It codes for CASSLGLAVGETQYF.

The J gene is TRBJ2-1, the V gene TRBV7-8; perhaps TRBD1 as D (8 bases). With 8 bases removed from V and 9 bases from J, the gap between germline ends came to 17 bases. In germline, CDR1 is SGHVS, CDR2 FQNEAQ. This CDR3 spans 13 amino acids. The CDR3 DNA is TGTGCCAGCGGATACACAGGGGGGGCTGAGCAGTTCTTC. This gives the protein CASGYTGGAEQFF.

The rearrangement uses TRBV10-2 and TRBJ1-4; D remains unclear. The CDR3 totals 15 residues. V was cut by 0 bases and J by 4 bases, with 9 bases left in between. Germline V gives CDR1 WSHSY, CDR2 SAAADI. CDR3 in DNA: TGCGCCAGCAGTGAGTCGTCAGACTATAATGAAAAACTGTTTTTT. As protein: CASSESSDYNEKLFF.

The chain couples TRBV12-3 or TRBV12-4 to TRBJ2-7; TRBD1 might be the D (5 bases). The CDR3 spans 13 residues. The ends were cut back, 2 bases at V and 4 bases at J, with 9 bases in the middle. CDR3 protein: CASSLLAGYEQYF. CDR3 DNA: TGTGCCAGCAGTTTATTAGCAGGGTACGAGCAGTACTTC.

The CDR3 bases are TGCGCCAGCAGCTTGGAACAGGGCCCCTACAATGAGCAGTTCTTC. This sequence encodes CASSLEQGPYNEQFF. The chain recombines TRBV5-1 with TRBJ2-1; weak D call: TRBD1 (6 bases). Germline V gives CDR1 SGHRS, CDR2 YFSETQ. This CDR3 is built from 15 residues. Trimming shortened V by 0 bases and J by 2 bases, and 9 bases separated the two germline ends. The whole variable domain, remainder taken from reference TRBV5-1 and TRBJ2-1, is KAGVTQTPRYLIKTRGQQVTLSCSPISGHRSVSWYQQTPGQGLQFLFEYFSETQRNKGNFPGRFSGRQFSNSRSEMNVSTLELGDSALYLCASSLEQGPYNEQFFGPGTRLTVL.

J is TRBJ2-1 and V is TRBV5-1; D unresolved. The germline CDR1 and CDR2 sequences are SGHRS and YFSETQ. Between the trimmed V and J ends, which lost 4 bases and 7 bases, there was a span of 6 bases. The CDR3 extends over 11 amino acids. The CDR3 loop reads CASSLENEQFF. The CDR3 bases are TGCGCCAGCAGCCTAGAGAATGAGCAGTTCTTC.

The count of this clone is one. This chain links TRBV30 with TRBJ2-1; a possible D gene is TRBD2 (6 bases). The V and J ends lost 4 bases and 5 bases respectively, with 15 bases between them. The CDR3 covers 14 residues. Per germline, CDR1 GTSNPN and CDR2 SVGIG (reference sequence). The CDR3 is CAWKPGRTNNEQFF. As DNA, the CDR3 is TGTGCCTGGAAGCCGGGACGGACTAACAATGAGCAGTTCTTC.

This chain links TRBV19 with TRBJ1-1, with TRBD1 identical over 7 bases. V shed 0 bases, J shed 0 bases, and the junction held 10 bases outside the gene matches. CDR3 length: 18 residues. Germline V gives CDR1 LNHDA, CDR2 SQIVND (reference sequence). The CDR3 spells CASSIDLGQRGMNTEAFF. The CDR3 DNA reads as TGTGCCAGTAGTATAGATTTGGGACAGAGGGGAATGAACACTGAAGCTTTCTTT.

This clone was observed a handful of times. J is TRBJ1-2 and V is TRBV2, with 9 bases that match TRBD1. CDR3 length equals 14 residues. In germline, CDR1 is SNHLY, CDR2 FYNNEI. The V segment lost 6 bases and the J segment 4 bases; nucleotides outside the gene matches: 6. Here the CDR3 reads CASSRDRVSYGYTF. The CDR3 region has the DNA TGTGCCAGCAGCAGGGACAGGGTTAGCTATGGCTACACCTTC.

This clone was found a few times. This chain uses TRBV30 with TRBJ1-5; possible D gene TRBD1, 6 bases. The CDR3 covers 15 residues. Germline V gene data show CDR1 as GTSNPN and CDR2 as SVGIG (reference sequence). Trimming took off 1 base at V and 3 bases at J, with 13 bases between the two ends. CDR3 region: CAWSEKGVFNQPQHF. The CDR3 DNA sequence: TGTGCCTGGAGTGAAAAGGGGGTCTTCAATCAGCCCCAGCATTTT.

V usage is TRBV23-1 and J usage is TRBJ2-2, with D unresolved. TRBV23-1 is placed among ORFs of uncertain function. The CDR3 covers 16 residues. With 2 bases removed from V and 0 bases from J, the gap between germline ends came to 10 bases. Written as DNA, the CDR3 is TGCGCCAGCAGTCAACGACAAGGTGCGAACACCGGGGAGCTGTTTTTT. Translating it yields CASSQRQGANTGELFF.

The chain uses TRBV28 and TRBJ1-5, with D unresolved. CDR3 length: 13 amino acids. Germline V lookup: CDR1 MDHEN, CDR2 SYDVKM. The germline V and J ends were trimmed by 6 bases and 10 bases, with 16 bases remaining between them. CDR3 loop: CASSTDRVRPQHF. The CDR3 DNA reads TGTGCCAGCAGCACAGACCGAGTTAGACCCCAGCATTTT. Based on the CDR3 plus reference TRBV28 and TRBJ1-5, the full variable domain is DVKVTQSSRYLVKRTGEKVFLECVQDMDHENMFWYRQDPGLGLRLIYFSYDVKMKEKGDIPEGYSVSREKKERFSLILESASTNQTSMYLCASSTDRVRPQHFGDGTRLSIL.

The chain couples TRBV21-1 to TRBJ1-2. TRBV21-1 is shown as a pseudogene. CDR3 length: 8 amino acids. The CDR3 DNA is TGTGCCAGCAGCCGGGTCACCTTC. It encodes CASSRVTF.

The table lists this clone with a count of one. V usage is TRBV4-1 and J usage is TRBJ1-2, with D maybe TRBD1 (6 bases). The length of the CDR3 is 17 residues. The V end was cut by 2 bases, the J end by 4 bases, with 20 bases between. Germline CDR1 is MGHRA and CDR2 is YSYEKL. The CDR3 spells CASSQTQQGSMGYGYTF. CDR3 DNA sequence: TGCGCCAGCAGCCAAACGCAACAGGGAAGCATGGGCTATGGCTACACCTTC.

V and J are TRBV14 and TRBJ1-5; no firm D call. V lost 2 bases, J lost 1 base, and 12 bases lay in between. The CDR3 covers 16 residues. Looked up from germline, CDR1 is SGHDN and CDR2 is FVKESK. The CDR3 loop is CASSQRSGESNQPQHF. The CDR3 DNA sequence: TGTGCCAGCAGCCAAAGGTCCGGGGAGAGCAATCAGCCCCAGCATTTT.

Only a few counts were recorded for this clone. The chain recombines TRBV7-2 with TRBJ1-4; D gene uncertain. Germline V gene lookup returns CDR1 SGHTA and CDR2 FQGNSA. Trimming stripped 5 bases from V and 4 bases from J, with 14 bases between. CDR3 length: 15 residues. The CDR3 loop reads CASSPRYSSNEKLFF. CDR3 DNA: TGTGCCAGCAGCCCCCGGTACAGCAGTAATGAAAAACTGTTTTTT.